These 17 T cell receptor beta chains originate from one sample sequenced in a study of identical twins. TCRdb used MiXCR to reprocess the 5' RACE reads, holding one entry per CDR3 protein. In the table there are around 490,000 distinct CDR3 sequences, around 15% of which are singletons. These data were also reused for a study on yellow fever vaccine responses in identical twins.

The sequencing input was CD4+ T cells sorted from blood. The receptors were sampled from a woman aged 18-35 years in good health.

This clonotype was recorded at least ten times. The V and J genes are TRBV3-1 and TRBJ2-5, with a tentative D call TRBD1 (6 bases). Germline loops: CDR1 LGHDT, CDR2 YNNKEL (reference sequence). This CDR3 region has 15 residues. The V end lost 4 bases, the J end lost 3 bases, and 15 bases lay between the germline ends. CDR3 in amino acids: CASSPLGRGEETQYF. The CDR3 DNA reads as TGTGCCAGCAGCCCGTTGGGCAGGGGAGAAGAGACCCAGTACTTC.

This clonotype was detected a few times. The gene calls are TRBV10-1 and TRBJ2-1, with TRBD2 matching 8 bases. Germline V gene sequence: CDR1 WNHNN, CDR2 SYGVQD (reference sequence). V was pared by 6 bases and J by 8 bases, with 9 bases of the junction left unmatched. This CDR3 spans 14 amino acids. The CDR3 reads CASRKAGVGDEQFF. CDR3 nucleotide sequence: TGCGCCAGCAGAAAAGCGGGAGTAGGGGATGAGCAGTTCTTC.

The chain uses TRBV7-2 and TRBJ2-7, with 9 nucleotides matching TRBD1. Germline V CDR1 and CDR2: SGHTA, FQGNSA. This CDR3 has 16 residues. The ends lost 3 bases at V and 6 bases at J; junction bases unmatched: 12. In DNA, the CDR3 is TGTGCCAGCAGCTTGAGACCCGGGACAGGGTTTTCCGAGCAGTACTTC. Translation gives CASSLRPGTGFSEQYF.

In its sample, this clonotype was seen many times. This chain joins TRBV20-1 and TRBJ2-1, with D perhaps given as TRBD1 or TRBD2 (5 bases each). The CDR3 length is 16 residues. The ends were cut back, 3 bases at V and 0 bases at J, with 15 bases in the middle. Germline CDR1 is DFQATT and CDR2 is SNEGSKA (reference sequence). In DNA, the CDR3 is TGCAGTGCTAGGGACCCGGGACGCAGCTCCTACAATGAGCAGTTCTTC. Its protein is CSARDPGRSSYNEQFF.

V and J are TRBV7-2 and TRBJ2-7, with D possibly TRBD2 on 5 matching bases. V lost 4 bases, J lost 2 bases, and 15 bases lay in between. The CDR3 extends over 15 amino acids. Germline V gene sequence: CDR1 SGHTA, CDR2 FQGNSA. CDR3 loop: CASSSGQPGAYEQYF. DNA for the CDR3: TGTGCCAGCAGCTCCGGCCAACCCGGGGCCTACGAGCAGTACTTC. The whole variable domain, remainder taken from reference TRBV7-2 and TRBJ2-7, is GAGVSQSPSNKVTEKGKDVELRCDPISGHTALYWYRQSLGQGLEFLIYFQGNSAPDKSGLPSDRFSAERTGGSVSTLTIQRTQQEDSAVYLCASSSGQPGAYEQYFGPGTRLTVT.

This clonotype was seen a handful of times. The chain recombines TRBV12-3 or TRBV12-4 with TRBJ1-2; D might be TRBD1 (5 bases). V was trimmed by 6 bases and J by 2 bases, leaving 13 bases between them. The CDR3 runs to 14 residues. CDR3 sequence reads: CASSGGHSNYGYTF. For the CDR3, the DNA is TGTGCCAGCAGCGGCGGACATTCCAACTATGGCTACACCTTC.

The chain couples TRBV5-1 to TRBJ2-7; D is ambiguous. CDR3 length equals 12 residues. V was pared by 2 bases and J by 6 bases, with 9 bases between. Germline V lookup: CDR1 SGHRS, CDR2 YFSETQ. The CDR3 is CASSFAVGEQYF. CDR3 sequence (DNA): TGCGCCAGCAGCTTTGCGGTCGGCGAGCAGTACTTC. The full variable domain, in which reference TRBV5-1 and TRBJ2-7 provide the parts outside the CDR3, is KAGVTQTPRYLIKTRGQQVTLSCSPISGHRSVSWYQQTPGQGLQFLFEYFSETQRNKGNFPGRFSGRQFSNSRSEMNVSTLELGDSALYLCASSFAVGEQYFGPGTRLTVT.

This chain joins TRBV29-1 and TRBJ2-1; 12 bases are a match to TRBD2. This CDR3 contains 17 residues. Germline V gene sequence: CDR1 SQVTM, CDR2 ANQGSEA. V gave up 3 bases and J gave up 1 base; unmatched junction bases: 7. DNA for the CDR3: TGCAGCGTTGATGACTGGACTAGCGGGAAATCCTACAATGAGCAGTTCTTC. Residues: CSVDDWTSGKSYNEQFF.

The CDR3 bases are TGTGCCAGCAGGGAGGACAGTAGTTACGAGCAGTACTTC. Protein product: CASREDSSYEQYF. J is TRBJ2-7 and V is TRBV12-3 or TRBV12-4; tentative D call: TRBD1 (6 bases). V was pared by 6 bases and J by 4 bases, with 13 bases between. This CDR3 contains 13 residues.

This clonotype was detected ten times or more. This sequence joins TRBV7-2 and TRBJ2-7; 9 bases map to TRBD2. This CDR3 has 12 amino acids. V lost 8 bases and J lost 6; bases outside the gene matches: 5. The germline V gene encodes CDR1 SGHTA and CDR2 FQGNSA. The CDR3 reads CASGKLAGEQYF. The CDR3 region has the DNA TGTGCCAGCGGAAAACTAGCGGGCGAGCAGTACTTC.

The CDR3 loop is CASSQDPSGREETQYF. The CDR3 DNA reads as TGTGCCAGCAGCCAAGACCCTAGCGGGAGGGAAGAGACCCAGTACTTC. The V gene is TRBV14, the J gene TRBJ2-5, with 12 bases fitting TRBD2. CDR1 is SGHDN, CDR2 FVKESK, per germline. Trimming at V came to 0 bases and at J to 3 bases, leaving 2 bases not matched to a gene. The CDR3 totals 16 residues.

The table lists this clonotype with a few counts. The chain recombines TRBV12-3 or TRBV12-4 with TRBJ2-5; perhaps TRBD1 as D (6 bases). V lost 5 bases, J lost 1 base, and 14 bases lay in between. The CDR3 consists of 15 residues. For the CDR3, the DNA is TGTGCCAGCAGTCCCTCGGGACACATCCAAGAGACCCAGTACTTC. This gives the protein CASSPSGHIQETQYF.

The chain uses TRBV20-1 and TRBJ2-7; 9 nucleotides agree with TRBD2. This CDR3 has 18 amino acids. Looked up from germline, CDR1 is DFQATT and CDR2 is SNEGSKA (reference sequence). V lost 0 bases, J lost 1 base, and 13 bases stayed unmatched. The CDR3 loop reads CSARDGLGGRAISYEQYF. CDR3 DNA sequence: TGCAGTGCTAGAGATGGTCTTGGCGGGAGGGCAATATCCTACGAGCAGTACTTC.

This clonotype appeared once. The chain combines TRBV9 with TRBJ1-4; no clear D gene. The V gene lost 4 bases and the J gene lost 3 bases, with 13 bases spanning the gap. CDR3 size: 15 residues. Per the germline V gene, CDR1 is SGDLS and CDR2 is YYNGEE. The CDR3 is CASSPHSIANEKLFF. The CDR3 coding sequence is TGTGCCAGCAGCCCCCACTCTATCGCTAATGAAAAACTGTTTTTT.

The CDR3 loop is CASSPTPNSRRGEKLFF. The CDR3 region has the DNA TGTGCCAGCAGCCCTACACCGAACTCCCGACGCGGGGAAAAACTGTTTTTT. The chain employs TRBV7-9 and TRBJ1-4; D is unclear. With 5 bases removed from V and 8 bases from J, the gap between germline ends came to 24 bases. Germline CDR1 and CDR2: SEHNR and FQNEAQ (reference sequence). This CDR3 is 17 amino acids long.

This clonotype was detected a few times. This chain uses TRBV7-3 with TRBJ2-5; 9 bases align to TRBD1. CDR1 and CDR2 (germline): SGHTA, FQGTGA. V was clipped by 5 bases and J by 4 bases; unmatched bases: 8. The CDR3 loop spans 15 amino acids. CDR3 loop: CASSHGQGIGETQYF. CDR3 DNA sequence: TGTGCCAGCAGCCACGGACAGGGGATAGGAGAGACCCAGTACTTC.

This clonotype was seen a few times. The CDR3 coding sequence is TGTGCCAGCAGTGAATTGACAGGGGGGACAGAGACCCAGTACTTC. Its translation: CASSELTGGTETQYF. V usage is TRBV25-1 and J usage is TRBJ2-5; 9 bases line up with TRBD1. This CDR3 has 15 residues. The germline gives CDR1 MGHDK, CDR2 SYGVNS. After removal of 1 base from V and 4 bases from J, the junction contained 4 bases not matched to a gene. The whole variable domain, filled in from reference TRBV25-1 and TRBJ2-5, reads EADIYQTPRYLVIGTGKKITLECSQTMGHDKMYWYQQDPGMELHLIHYSYGVNSTEKGDLSSESTVSRIRTEHFPLTLESARPSHTSQYLCASSELTGGTETQYFGPGTRLLVL.